The sequence of this T cell receptor beta chain was determined in a study of shared clonotypes between healthy human individuals. About the study: CD4 naive and CD4 memory each took three plates per donor, while CD8 naive took two and CD8 memory one.

Trimming cost V 5 bases and J 0 bases; bases outside gene matches: 1. The V gene's germline CDR1 is MNHEY and CDR2 SVGAGI. The CDR3 length is 14 residues. This table comes from immunoSEQ multiplex PCR, and its TCRdb copy is limited to in-frame clones, with some not included. Here the sample spans under 600,000 clones, more than 95% being singletons. Sequenced: naive CD4+ T cells sorted from blood. Described subset: CD45RA+ positively selected. The receptor comes from a woman aged 25 to 39 in good health. The rearrangement joins TRBV6-5 to TRBJ1-3, with 7 nucleotides matching TRBD1. The CDR3, as DNA: TGTGCCAGCAGTGACAGGGTCTCTGGAAACACCATATATTTT. Protein product: CASSDRVSGNTIYF.